This T cell receptor beta chain was captured in a study of cytomegalovirus exposure and HLA in healthy donors. These donors were members of the roughly 120-subject validation cohort, a group separate from the roughly 670-subject first cohort. Generated by immunoSEQ multiplex PCR, the TCRdb table keeps only in-frame clones and is missing some. The sample contains fewer than 200,000 clones, under 90% of which appear only once. V shed 5 bases and J 7 bases; nucleotides not matched to a gene: 8. Germline CDR1 reads PRHDT; CDR2 reads FYEKMQ (reference sequence). The CDR3 totals 16 residues. Remarks on this clone: The antigen is not known.

General study findings and limits: There were some public TCRs occurring in many donors, but most TCR sequences were rare. In vitro, three CMV-associated chains proved specific for CMV antigens. In the roughly 120 validation repertoires, a later analysis found that first-cohort TCR clusters tended to co-occur.

The sequenced sample consisted of PBMCs. The sequence derives from a man younger than 35 in good health and CMV-seropositive. The chain recombines TRBV13 with TRBJ2-2, with 12 bases matching TRBD1. The CDR3 bases are TGTGCCAGCAGCAAGGGACAGGGGGCGAGGGTCGGGGAGCTGTTTTTT. Translated: CASSKGQGARVGELFF.